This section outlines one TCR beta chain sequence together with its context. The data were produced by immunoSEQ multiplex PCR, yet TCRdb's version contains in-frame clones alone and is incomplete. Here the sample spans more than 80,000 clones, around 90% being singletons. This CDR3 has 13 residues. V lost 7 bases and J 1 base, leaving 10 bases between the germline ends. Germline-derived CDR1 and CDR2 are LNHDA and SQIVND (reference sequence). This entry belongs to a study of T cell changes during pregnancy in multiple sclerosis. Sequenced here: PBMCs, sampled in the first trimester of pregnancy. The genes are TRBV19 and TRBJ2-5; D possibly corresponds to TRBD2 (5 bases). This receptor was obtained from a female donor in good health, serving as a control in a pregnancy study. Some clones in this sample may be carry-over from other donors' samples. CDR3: CASKERAQETQYF. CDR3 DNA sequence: TGTGCCAGTAAAGAGAGGGCCCAAGAGACCCAGTACTTC.